A selection of T cell receptor beta chains follows, all from one sample in a study of STAT5B mutations in CD4+ large granular lymphocyte leukemia. Produced via immunoSEQ multiplex PCR; TCRdb's table is partial and in-frame only. The table includes just under 20,000 clones, 84% detected once. Sequencing was done on a sample of CD4+ T cells from blood buffy coats. These receptors originate from a human donor in good health. Both conserved end residues are part of each CDR3. D genes are given only for firm matches. Only part of the rows carry a size: once, few, many, or a class if the clone is expanded.

15 | TRBJ2-3 | - | TRBV4-1 | - | TGCGCCAGCAGCCAAGCTGGAGAGCACACAGATACGCAGTATTTT | CASSQAGEHTDTQYF
14 | TRBJ1-2 | - | TRBV29-1 | - | TGCAGCGTTGAAGCTCATCGCGATAACTATGGCTACACCTTC | CSVEAHRDNYGYTF
14 | TRBJ2-2 | TRBD2 | TRBV9 | - | TGTGCCAGCGGACTAGCGGGGAACACCGGGGAGCTGTTTTTT | CASGLAGNTGELFF
16 | TRBJ2-3 | TRBD2 | TRBV25-1 | - | TGTGCCAGCAGTATCCCCTGGGGGGGTAACGCAGATACGCAGTATTTT | CASSIPWGGNADTQYF
12 | TRBJ2-5 | TRBD1 | TRBV30 | - | TGTGCCTGGACACAGGGGCGGCAGACCCAGTACTTC | CAWTQGRQTQYF
15 | TRBJ1-1 | TRBD1 | TRBV11-3 | - | TGTGCCAGCAGCTCCGGACAGGGGTCGCGCACTGAAGCTTTCTTT | CASSSGQGSRTEAFF
13 | TRBJ1-1 | - | TRBV29-1 | - | TGCAGCGTTCCAGACAGCCTGAACACTGAAGCTTTCTTT | CSVPDSLNTEAFF
15 | TRBJ2-7 | TRBD1 | TRBV7-2 | - | TGTGCCAGCAGCTTAGCCGACAGGGGGGCTGGCGAGCAGTACTTC | CASSLADRGAGEQYF
16 | TRBJ2-2 | TRBD2 | TRBV9 | - | TGTGCCAGCAGCGTATCCACGGGACTAGCTTCCGGGGAGCTGTTTTTT | CASSVSTGLASGELFF
10 | TRBJ1-1 | - | TRBV6-1 | - | TGTGCCAGCAGGAACACTGAAGCTTTCTTT | CASRNTEAFF
12 | TRBJ1-1 | - | TRBV6-5 | - | TGTGCCAGCAGTTCCACGGGCACTGAAGCTTTCTTT | CASSSTGTEAFF
12 | TRBJ2-1 | - | TRBV14 | - | TGTGCCAGCAGCCAGAGGGGGGGAGTGCAGTTCTTC | CASSQRGGVQFF
11 | TRBJ1-4 | - | TRBV5-4 | - | TGTGCCAGCAGCTTGGGTGAAAAACTGTTTTTT | CASSLGEKLFF
17 | TRBJ2-4 | TRBD2 | TRBV4-1 | - | TGCGCCAGCAGCCCAGGACTAGCGGGTGTGGGGATAAACATTCAGTACTTC | CASSPGLAGVGINIQYF
13 | TRBJ2-7 | - | TRBV7-8 | - | TGTGCCAGCAGCTTCACAGGATCCAGCGAGCAGTACTTC | CASSFTGSSEQYF
20 | TRBJ2-1 | TRBD2 | TRBV4-2 | - | TGTGCCAGCAGCCAAGATAGTTTGGAGACTAGCGGGAGTGCTTACAATGAGCAGTTCTTC | CASSQDSLETSGSAYNEQFF
13 | TRBJ1-4 | TRBD1 | TRBV30 | - | TGTGCCTGGGAGGGACAGAAAAATGAAAAACTGTTTTTT | CAWEGQKNEKLFF
17 | TRBJ1-1 | - | TRBV7-9 | - | TGTGCCAGCAGCTCTCCACCGGGGGGGTACATGAACACTGAAGCTTTCTTT | CASSSPPGGYMNTEAFF
16 | TRBJ2-7 | - | TRBV5-4 | - | TGTGCCAGCAGCCCGACAGGACGGGGGCGAACCTACGAGCAGTACTTC | CASSPTGRGRTYEQYF
16 | TRBJ2-3 | TRBD2 | TRBV7-6 | - | TGTGCCAGCAGCGCCTGGACTAGCGCTTCCACAGATACGCAGTATTTT | CASSAWTSASTDTQYF
15 | TRBJ1-1 | TRBD1 | TRBV6-1 | - | TGTGCCAGCAATCGCGGGACAGTGGTTGTTACTGAAGCTTTCTTT | CASNRGTVVVTEAFF
16 | TRBJ2-1 | TRBD2 | TRBV6-1 | - | TGTGCCAGCAGTGAAAGGACTAGCGGCTATTACAATGAGCAGTTCTTC | CASSERTSGYYNEQFF
15 | TRBJ2-3 | TRBD2 | TRBV6-5 | - | TGTGCCAGCAGTCGGACTAGCGGGACCTCAAATACGCAGTATTTT | CASSRTSGTSNTQYF
17 | TRBJ1-3 | - | TRBV7-2 | - | TGTGCCAGCAGCTACAGGCCCACCGCCAGCTCTGGAAACACCATATATTTT | CASSYRPTASSGNTIYF
11 | TRBJ1-1 | - | TRBV25-1 | few | TGTGCCAGCAGTAGGAACACTGAAGCTTTCTTT | CASSRNTEAFF
15 | TRBJ2-6 | - | TRBV5-6 | - | TGTGCCAGCAGCTTAAGAGGGGCTGGGGCCAACGTCCTGACTTTC | CASSLRGAGANVLTF
17 | TRBJ2-1 | TRBD1 | TRBV9 | - | TGTGCCAGCAGCCCCCCCCTCGGTAAACAGGGGTACAATGAGCAGTTCTTC | CASSPPLGKQGYNEQFF
13 | TRBJ2-7 | TRBD1 | TRBV2 | - | TGTGCCAGCAGTGTAGCGACACAGGGGGAGCAGTACTTC | CASSVATQGEQYF
15 | TRBJ1-3 | TRBD1 | TRBV10-3 | - | TGTGCCATCAGTGGACAGGGTTTGACTGGAAACACCATATATTTT | CAISGQGLTGNTIYF
14 | TRBJ2-7 | - | TRBV5-4 | - | TGTGCCAGCAGTGATACAGGGGGGGGGTACGAGCAGTACTTC | CASSDTGGGYEQYF
14 | TRBJ1-2 | - | TRBV11-2 | - | TGTGCCAGCAACAATCCGGGACGGTTCTATGGCTACACCTTC | CASNNPGRFYGYTF
14 | TRBJ2-1 | - | TRBV4-2 | - | TGTGCCAGCAGCCAAGCCAGACTCGGGAATGAGCAGTTCTTC | CASSQARLGNEQFF
15 | TRBJ2-5 | - | TRBV7-9 | - | TGTGCCAGCAGCCGGTATACGGGGAACCAAGAGACCCAGTACTTC | CASSRYTGNQETQYF
12 | TRBJ1-1 | TRBD1 | TRBV30 | - | TGTGCCTGGAGTGTACAGGGGAGAGAAGCTTTCTTT | CAWSVQGREAFF
14 | TRBJ1-1 | - | TRBV4-1 | - | TGCGCCAGCAGCGATCGACGGGGGGCAACTGAAGCTTTCTTT | CASSDRRGATEAFF
14 | TRBJ1-1 | - | TRBV15 | - | TGTGCCACCAGCAAGGGGACACGAAACACTGAAGCTTTCTTT | CATSKGTRNTEAFF
15 | TRBJ1-2 | - | TRBV9 | - | TGTGCCAGCAACTTGGGCCTACAATCCGCGGGGGGCTACACCTTC | CASNLGLQSAGGYTF
14 | TRBJ2-3 | - | TRBV9 | once | TGTGCCAGCAGCCCTTCCCAGGAAAGAGATACGCAGTATTTT | CASSPSQERDTQYF
13 | TRBJ1-1 | TRBD1 | TRBV2 | - | TGTGCCAGCACCGAGGGGGCGAACACTGAAGCTTTCTTT | CASTEGANTEAFF
14 | TRBJ1-5 | TRBD1 | TRBV6-5 | - | TGTGCCAGTAAAGCTACAGGGGTAGTTCAGCCCCAGCATTTT | CASKATGVVQPQHF
16 | TRBJ2-1 | - | TRBV25-1 | - | TGTGCCAGCAGTGAATCTAGGTTGTTGAGGGGAAATGAGCAGTTCTTC | CASSESRLLRGNEQFF
14 | TRBJ1-1 | - | TRBV4-1 | once | TGCGCCAGCAGCCAAGATAGGCGGCCCACTGAAGCTTTCTTT | CASSQDRRPTEAFF
14 | TRBJ2-3 | - | TRBV29-1 | - | TGCAGCGCCGAGCCCGGACGGTCGGGAGATACGCAGTATTTT | CSAEPGRSGDTQYF
16 | TRBJ1-1 | TRBD1 | TRBV5-6 | - | TGTGCCAGCACCGGGACAGGGGGGTGGTTTGGCACTGAAGCTTTCTTT | CASTGTGGWFGTEAFF
15 | TRBJ1-2 | TRBD1 | TRBV6-1 | - | TGTGCCAGCAACAGCCGGGACAGGGGTAACTATGGCTACACCTTC | CASNSRDRGNYGYTF